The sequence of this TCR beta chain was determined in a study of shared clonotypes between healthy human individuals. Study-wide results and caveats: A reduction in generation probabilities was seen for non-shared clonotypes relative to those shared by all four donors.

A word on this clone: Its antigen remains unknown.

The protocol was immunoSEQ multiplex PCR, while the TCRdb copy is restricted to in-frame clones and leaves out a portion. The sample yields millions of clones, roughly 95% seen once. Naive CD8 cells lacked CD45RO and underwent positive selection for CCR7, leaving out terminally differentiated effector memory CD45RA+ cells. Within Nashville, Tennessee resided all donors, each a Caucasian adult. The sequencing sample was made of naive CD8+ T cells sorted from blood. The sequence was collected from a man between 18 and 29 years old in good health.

CDR3 sequence (DNA): TGTGCTAGTGGTTTGGTGGGACAGCGAGGTAGTGGCTACACCTTC. Amino acid sequence: CASGLVGQRGSGYTF. This chain joins TRBV12-5 and TRBJ1-2; TRBD1 aligns across 7 bases. V dropped 0 bases and J dropped 7; count of bases not matched to a gene: 8. The CDR3 totals 15 residues. Germline CDR1 LGHNT, CDR2 FRNRAP.